Listed below are T cell receptor beta chains from one sample, sequenced in a study of blood T cell repertoires in COVID-19. The method was immunoSEQ multiplex PCR; TCRdb's version includes in-frame clones alone and lacks a portion of them. The repertoire holds more than 70,000 clones, with 86% as singletons. The sequenced sample was peripheral blood. The source of these receptors is a woman older than 75 with acute or convalescent COVID-19. The CDR3 runs from the conserved cysteine through the conserved F or W. The D gene is left open where the match is weak. For some rows the clone size is stated as once, few or many, or as a class when expanded; others skip it.

D: TRBD1
size: -
J: TRBJ2-7
V: TRBV2
DNA: TGTGCCAGCAGCGCCGACAGGGGTTACGAGCAGTACTTC
CDR3: CASSADRGYEQYF

D: TRBD1
size: -
J: TRBJ1-6
V: TRBV5-1
DNA: TGCGCCAGCAGCTTGGCGGGACAGAGACTTTCACCCCTCCACTTT
CDR3: CASSLAGQRLSPLHF

D: TRBD1
size: -
J: TRBJ1-5
V: TRBV6-6
DNA: TGTGCCAGCAGTTACGTGACAGGGAATCAGCCCCAGCATTTT
CDR3: CASSYVTGNQPQHF

D: -
size: -
J: TRBJ1-6
V: TRBV30
DNA: TGTGCCTGGTCGACAGGAAATAATTCACCCCTCCACTTT
CDR3: CAWSTGNNSPLHF

D: TRBD2
size: -
J: TRBJ2-2
V: TRBV12-5
DNA: TGTGCTAGTGGCTCCACTAGCGGGGGGGCCTTGGGGGAGCTGTTTTTT
CDR3: CASGSTSGGALGELFF

D: -
size: -
J: TRBJ1-1
V: TRBV5-1
DNA: TGCGCCAGCAGCTTGGACAGAGTCACTGAAGCTTTCTTT
CDR3: CASSLDRVTEAFF

D: -
size: -
J: TRBJ1-1
V: TRBV5-1
DNA: TGCGCCAGCAGCATACAGGAGAACACTGAAGCTTTCTTT
CDR3: CASSIQENTEAFF

D: TRBD1
size: many
J: TRBJ1-1
V: TRBV7-2
DNA: TGTGCCAGCAGATTACAGGGGAAGGCTGAAGCTTTCTTT
CDR3: CASRLQGKAEAFF

D: -
size: -
J: TRBJ1-4
V: TRBV19
DNA: TGTGCCAGTAGTATAAAGGGGTTGCTTCATGAAAAACTGTTTTTT
CDR3: CASSIKGLLHEKLFF

D: -
size: few
J: TRBJ1-5
V: TRBV4-2
DNA: TGTGCCAGCAGCCAAGATCGGCAGGCGAATCAGCCCCAGCATTTT
CDR3: CASSQDRQANQPQHF

D: TRBD1
size: once
J: TRBJ1-4
V: TRBV9
DNA: TGTGCCAGCAGCGCCGGGACAGGGGGGGAAAAACTGTTTTTT
CDR3: CASSAGTGGEKLFF

D: -
size: once
J: TRBJ1-1
V: TRBV3-1/TRBV3-2
DNA: TGTGCCAGCAGCCCCCCAGGGTTTCGGGACACTGAAGCTTTCTTT
CDR3: CASSPPGFRDTEAFF

D: -
size: -
J: TRBJ1-2
V: TRBV28
DNA: TGTGCCAGCAGTTTGGAGGTTCTAGGCTATGGCTACACCTTC
CDR3: CASSLEVLGYGYTF

D: -
size: -
J: TRBJ1-2
V: TRBV6-6
DNA: TGTGCCAGCAGTTACAGCGGACCTAACTATGGCTACACCTTC
CDR3: CASSYSGPNYGYTF

D: -
size: -
J: TRBJ2-1
V: TRBV7-9
DNA: TGTGCCAGCAGCTTAAGGACCCGGGACACCGATGAAAATGAGCAGTTCTTC
CDR3: CASSLRTRDTDENEQFF

D: -
size: -
J: TRBJ2-2
V: TRBV29-1
DNA: TGCAGCGTTGGGGTCGCGGGGACGAACACCGGGGAGCTGTTTTTT
CDR3: CSVGVAGTNTGELFF

D: -
size: once
J: TRBJ1-2
V: TRBV3-1/TRBV3-2
DNA: TGTGCCAGCAGCCAAGACTGGGGGCAGGACTATGGCTACACCTTC
CDR3: CASSQDWGQDYGYTF

D: TRBD2
size: -
J: TRBJ2-7
V: TRBV4-2
DNA: TGTGCCAGCAGCCAAGTGGCCGGGGGGTCCGTATACGAGCAGTACTTC
CDR3: CASSQVAGGSVYEQYF

D: -
size: once
J: TRBJ1-6
V: TRBV3-1/TRBV3-2
DNA: TGTGCCAGCAGCCGGGACAACTCGAATTCACCCCTCCACTTT
CDR3: CASSRDNSNSPLHF

D: TRBD1
size: -
J: TRBJ2-7
V: TRBV6-5
DNA: TGTGCCAGCAGATTATCCGGGACAGGGGGTGGGGAGCAGTACTTC
CDR3: CASRLSGTGGGEQYF

D: -
size: -
J: TRBJ1-6
V: TRBV30
DNA: TGTGCCTGGAGTGGGGGGGGGAATTCACCCCTCCACTTT
CDR3: CAWSGGGNSPLHF

D: TRBD1
size: -
J: TRBJ1-4
V: TRBV28
DNA: TGTGCCAGCAGTTTATTAGGGGGCGAAAAACTGTTTTTT
CDR3: CASSLLGGEKLFF

D: -
size: -
J: TRBJ1-1
V: TRBV18
DNA: TGTGCCAGCTCACCATGGGGGAGGACTGAAGCTTTCTTT
CDR3: CASSPWGRTEAFF

D: TRBD1
size: -
J: TRBJ1-1
V: TRBV28
DNA: TGTGCCAGCAGTCCAGAAATGACAGGGTCCACTGAAGCTTTCTTT
CDR3: CASSPEMTGSTEAFF

D: TRBD1
size: few
J: TRBJ1-2
V: TRBV28
DNA: TGTGCCAGCAGTTCGGCAGGGGGCCCCTATGGCTACACCTTC
CDR3: CASSSAGGPYGYTF

D: -
size: -
J: TRBJ2-5
V: TRBV2
DNA: TGTGCCAGCAGTGAAGGGCAGGGGCGGACCCAGTACTTC
CDR3: CASSEGQGRTQYF

D: -
size: -
J: TRBJ2-6
V: TRBV6-5
DNA: TGTGCCAGCAGGACCGGGCACGACAGGCTGACTTTC
CDR3: CASRTGHDRLTF

D: TRBD1
size: -
J: TRBJ1-2
V: TRBV3-1/TRBV3-2
DNA: TGTGCCAGCAGCCAATCGGGACAGGGAAGGTTGGGCTATGGCTACACCTTC
CDR3: CASSQSGQGRLGYGYTF

D: TRBD1
size: -
J: TRBJ1-6
V: TRBV2
DNA: TGTGCCAGCGGGGTAGGGGACAGGCGGAATTCACCCCTCCACTTT
CDR3: CASGVGDRRNSPLHF

D: TRBD2
size: -
J: TRBJ2-7
V: TRBV10-3
DNA: TGTGCCATCTTTAGCGGGGGGGCCCGCGAGCAGTACTTC
CDR3: CAIFSGGAREQYF

D: TRBD1
size: -
J: TRBJ1-4
V: TRBV5-4
DNA: TGTGCCAGCAGCTTGGGGCCAATGACAGGGGTTCGGAGTAATGAAAAACTGTTTTTT
CDR3: CASSLGPMTGVRSNEKLFF

D: -
size: -
J: TRBJ1-6
V: TRBV10-3
DNA: TGTGCCATCAGTGAGTCGAACAGGTTACCTTCACCCCTCCACTTT
CDR3: CAISESNRLPSPLHF

D: -
size: -
J: TRBJ1-1
V: TRBV18
DNA: TGTGCCAGCTCAATGGGGGGAGAAGACACTGAAGCTTTCTTT
CDR3: CASSMGGEDTEAFF